The 11 T cell receptor beta chains in this list originate from one sample, sequenced in a study of cytomegalovirus exposure and HLA in healthy donors. Amplification used 60 Vbeta primers and 13 Jbeta primers. Using immunoSEQ multiplex PCR, the repertoire was profiled, and TCRdb retains in-frame clones only, with some absent. In the table there are around 130,000 clones, 80% of which are singletons. Material for sequencing was PBMCs. The receptors were gathered from a man aged 30-40 years in good health and CMV-seronegative.

On this clone: The sample contains more than one DNA sequence encoding this CDR3. The chain uses TRBV2 and TRBJ1-4; D remains ambiguous. Germline V lookup: CDR1 SNHLY, CDR2 FYNNEI. The V end was cut by 4 bases, the J end by 8 bases, with 11 bases between. This CDR3 contains 13 residues. This chain's CDR3 is CASSGAPVEKLFF. In nucleotides, the CDR3 is TGTGCCAGCAGTGGGGCACCGGTCGAAAAACTGTTTTTT. The full variable domain, rest sourced from reference TRBV2 and TRBJ1-4, is EPEVTQTPSHQVTQMGQEVILRCVPISNHLYFYWYRQILGQKVEFLVSFYNNEISEKSEIFDDQFSVERPDGSNFTLKIRSTKLEDSAMYFCASSGAPVEKLFFGSGTQLSVL.

The genes are TRBV6-6 and TRBJ1-2; D is uncertain. This CDR3 has 11 residues. CDR1 is MNHNY and CDR2 is SVGAGI in the germline V gene (reference sequence). Trimming shortened V by 8 bases and J by 6 bases, and 10 bases separated the two germline ends. CDR3 sequence reads: CASALADGYTF. Written as DNA, the CDR3 is TGTGCCAGCGCCCTAGCGGATGGCTACACCTTC.

This rearrangement joins TRBV9 to TRBJ2-3; the match to TRBD1 covers 7 bases. The CDR3 totals 14 residues. V lost 4 bases and J lost 9; bases outside the gene matches: 11. From germline, CDR1 is SGDLS and CDR2 YYNGEE. The CDR3 region is CASSTQDRQGTQYF. CDR3 bases: TGTGCCAGCAGCACTCAGGACAGGCAAGGGACGCAGTATTTT. Looking up the rest from reference TRBV9 and TRBJ2-3 gives the full variable domain: DSGVTQTPKHLITATGQRVTLRCSPRSGDLSVYWYQQSLDQGLQFLIQYYNGEERAKGNILERFSAQQFPDLHSELNLSSLELGDSALYFCASSTQDRQGTQYFGPGTRLTVL.

The V and J genes are TRBV6-5 and TRBJ2-7, with 10 nucleotides matching TRBD2. This CDR3 spans 15 amino acids. Germline assignment: CDR1 MNHEY and CDR2 SVGAGI. J lost 3 bases, V lost 4 bases, and 6 bases had no gene match. CDR3 sequence reads: CASSLGASGSYEQYF. The CDR3 nucleotides are TGTGCCAGCAGTTTAGGGGCTAGCGGGAGCTACGAGCAGTACTTC.

CDR3 DNA: TGCGCCAGCAGCCAGGGGACAGGGAGGGCGACAGATACGCAGTATTTT. Translation gives CASSQGTGRATDTQYF. This chain connects TRBV4-1 to TRBJ2-3; 9 positions match TRBD1. Trimming removed 3 bases from V and 3 bases from J; junction bases left unmatched: 7. CDR3 length equals 16 residues. CDR1 and CDR2 from the germline V gene are MGHRA and YSYEKL.

The CDR3 loop is CASSVTGEHYNEQFF. As DNA, the CDR3 is TGTGCCAGCAGCGTGACGGGGGAGCATTACAATGAGCAGTTCTTC. This chain connects TRBV9 to TRBJ2-1, with D maybe TRBD2 (6 bases). This CDR3 contains 15 residues. Trimming shortened V by 2 bases and J by 4 bases, and 13 bases separated the two germline ends. Germline-derived CDR1 and CDR2 are SGDLS and YYNGEE.

The chain recombines TRBV4-1 with TRBJ1-5; the match to TRBD1 covers 7 bases. Germline assignment: CDR1 MGHRA and CDR2 YSYEKL. The CDR3 covers 15 residues. Trimming removed 6 bases from V and 3 bases from J; junction bases left unmatched: 8. CDR3 nucleotide sequence: TGCGCCAGCAGTCGACAGGGCGACACCAATCAGCCCCAGCATTTT. It is translated as CASSRQGDTNQPQHF.

The rearrangement joins TRBV29-1 to TRBJ2-1; 13 bases map to TRBD2. Germline CDR1 is SQVTM and CDR2 is ANQGSEA. The length of the CDR3 is 16 residues. Trimming cost V 4 bases and J 0 bases; bases outside gene matches: 3. The CDR3 sequence: CSVATSGGTSYNEQFF. The DNA for the CDR3 is TGCAGCGTTGCGACTAGCGGGGGGACCTCCTACAATGAGCAGTTCTTC.

The J gene is TRBJ1-2, the V gene TRBV28; D gene ambiguous. Trimming took off 3 bases at V and 4 bases at J, with 15 bases between the two ends. CDR1 is MDHEN, CDR2 SYDVKM, per germline. CDR3 length equals 15 residues. CDR3 DNA: TGTGCCAGCAGTTTGCTTTCGGGGTCAGCCTATGGCTACACCTTC. The encoded protein is CASSLLSGSAYGYTF.

The chain carries TRBV7-6 and TRBJ2-7, with a possible D match to TRBD1 (8 bases). The V end lost 5 bases, the J end lost 1 base, and 15 bases lay between the germline ends. The V gene's germline CDR1 is SGHVS and CDR2 FNYEAQ. CDR3 length: 15 amino acids. In DNA, the CDR3 is TGTGCCAGCAGCCCACAACAGGGGGGGTCCTACGAGCAGTACTTC. Its translation: CASSPQQGGSYEQYF.

The chain joins TRBV2 to TRBJ1-3; 7 nucleotides align to TRBD1. Germline lookup yields CDR1 SNHLY and CDR2 FYNNEI. The V gene end was trimmed by 7 bases and the J gene end by 4 bases; junction bases not matched to a gene: 10. This CDR3 is 15 amino acids long. In DNA form, the CDR3 reads TGTGCCAGCAAGCCCTCCACAGGGGCGGGAAACACCATATATTTT. Its protein is CASKPSTGAGNTIYF.